The TCR beta chain described here comes from a study of T cells in Graves' hyperthyroidism and ophthalmopathy. Recently diagnosed hyperthyroidism of less than 2 months' duration affected patients aged 18 to 65. In this sample, this clonotype turned up many times. Antigen unknown. Researchers took RNA transcripts and amplified the TCR beta CDR3 regions from them. HTBI primers were used for first-round RT-PCR of the TCR CDR3. TCRdb analysed the multiplex PCR reads with MiXCR anew, one entry per CDR3 protein. Among approximately 420,000 distinct CDR3 sequences listed, roughly 13% were seen once. Study-level results: Blood held most thyroid clonotypes expanded above 0.001 frequency.

The specimen sequenced was blood. This TCR was recovered from a woman under 30 with Graves' hyperthyroidism.

CDR3 nucleotide sequence: TGTGCCAGCAGTGATATGGGGTTTCAAGAGACCCAGTACTTC. Amino acid sequence: CASSDMGFQETQYF. V is TRBV2 and J is TRBJ2-5; D not resolved. Trimming removed 3 bases at V and 2 bases at J, with 10 bases between. From germline, CDR1 is SNHLY and CDR2 FYNNEI. The CDR3 consists of 14 residues.